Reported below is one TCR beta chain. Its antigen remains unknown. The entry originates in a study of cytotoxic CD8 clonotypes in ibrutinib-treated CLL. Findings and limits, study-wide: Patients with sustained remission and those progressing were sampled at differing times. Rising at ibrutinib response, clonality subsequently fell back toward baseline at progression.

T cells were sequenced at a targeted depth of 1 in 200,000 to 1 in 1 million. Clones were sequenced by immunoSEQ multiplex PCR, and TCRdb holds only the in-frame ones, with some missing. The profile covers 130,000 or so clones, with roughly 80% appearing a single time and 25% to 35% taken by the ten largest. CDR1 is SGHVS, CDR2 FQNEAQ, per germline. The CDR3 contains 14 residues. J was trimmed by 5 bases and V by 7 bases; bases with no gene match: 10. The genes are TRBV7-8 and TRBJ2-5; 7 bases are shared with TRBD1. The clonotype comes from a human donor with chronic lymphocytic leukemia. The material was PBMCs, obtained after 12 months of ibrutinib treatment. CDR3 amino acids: CASNPNRGWETQYF. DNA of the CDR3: TGTGCCAGCAACCCGAACAGGGGTTGGGAGACCCAGTACTTC.